This entry is about one TCR beta chain. The entry originates in a study of blood T cell repertoires in COVID-19. The data were produced by immunoSEQ multiplex PCR, yet TCRdb's version contains in-frame clones alone and is incomplete. This table has roughly 52,000 clones, over 75% appearing once. Per germline, CDR1 KGHSH and CDR2 LQKENI. The CDR3 spans 13 residues. V was pared by 4 bases and J by 7 bases, with 7 bases of the junction left unmatched. The V and J genes are TRBV18 and TRBJ2-7; TRBD1 matches at 7 bases. Specimen: peripheral blood. This TCR was recovered from a human donor in a cohort sampled during active COVID-19. Written as DNA, the CDR3 is TGTGCCAGCTCACTTAGGGGGCAGGGGGAGCAGTACTTC. Encoded protein: CASSLRGQGEQYF.